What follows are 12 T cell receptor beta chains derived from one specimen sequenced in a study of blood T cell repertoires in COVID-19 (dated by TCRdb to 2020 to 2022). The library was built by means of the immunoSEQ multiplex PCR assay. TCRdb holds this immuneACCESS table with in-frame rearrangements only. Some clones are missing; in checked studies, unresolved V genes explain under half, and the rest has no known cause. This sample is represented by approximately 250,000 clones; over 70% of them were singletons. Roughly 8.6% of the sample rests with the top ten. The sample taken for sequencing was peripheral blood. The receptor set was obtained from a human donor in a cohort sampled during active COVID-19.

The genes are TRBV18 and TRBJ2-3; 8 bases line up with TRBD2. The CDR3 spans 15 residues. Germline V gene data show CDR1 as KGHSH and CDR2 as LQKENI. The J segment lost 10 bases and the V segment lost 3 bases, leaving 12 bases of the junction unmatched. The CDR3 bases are TGTGCCAGCTCACCGAGGGCTAGCGGGCCGGGGGCGCAGTATTTT. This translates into CASSPRASGPGAQYF.

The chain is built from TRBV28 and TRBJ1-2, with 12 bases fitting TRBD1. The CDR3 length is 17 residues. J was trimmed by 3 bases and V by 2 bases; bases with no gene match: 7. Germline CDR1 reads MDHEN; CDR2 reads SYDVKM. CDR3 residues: CASSLTQGQGAHYGYTF. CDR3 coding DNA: TGTGCCAGCAGTTTAACGCAGGGACAGGGGGCCCACTATGGCTACACCTTC.

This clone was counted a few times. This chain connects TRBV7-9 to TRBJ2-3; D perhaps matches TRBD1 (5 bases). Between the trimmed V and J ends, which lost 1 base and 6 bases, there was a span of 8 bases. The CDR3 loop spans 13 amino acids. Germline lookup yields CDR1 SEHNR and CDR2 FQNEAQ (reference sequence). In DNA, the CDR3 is TGTGCCAGCAGCTTAGTGGGGCTGGATACGCAGTATTTT. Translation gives CASSLVGLDTQYF.

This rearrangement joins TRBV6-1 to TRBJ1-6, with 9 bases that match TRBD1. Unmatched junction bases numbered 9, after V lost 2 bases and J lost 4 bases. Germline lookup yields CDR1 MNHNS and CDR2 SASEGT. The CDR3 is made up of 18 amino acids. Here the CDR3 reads CASSEMFRGQGYNSPLHF. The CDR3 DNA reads TGTGCCAGCAGTGAAATGTTTAGGGGACAGGGTTATAATTCACCCCTCCACTTT.

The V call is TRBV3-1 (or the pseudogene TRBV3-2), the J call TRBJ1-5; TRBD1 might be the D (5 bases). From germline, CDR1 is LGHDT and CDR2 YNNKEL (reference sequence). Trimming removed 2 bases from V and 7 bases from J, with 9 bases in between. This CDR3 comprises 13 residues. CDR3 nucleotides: TGTGCCAGCAGCCAAACCCAGGGACAGCCCCAGCATTTT. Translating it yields CASSQTQGQPQHF.

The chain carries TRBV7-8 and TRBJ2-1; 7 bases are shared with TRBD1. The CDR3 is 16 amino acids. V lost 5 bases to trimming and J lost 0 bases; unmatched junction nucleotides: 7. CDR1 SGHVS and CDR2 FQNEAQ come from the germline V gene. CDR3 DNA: TGTGCCAGCAGCCTAAGACAGGGTCCCTCCTACAATGAGCAGTTCTTC. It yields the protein CASSLRQGPSYNEQFF.

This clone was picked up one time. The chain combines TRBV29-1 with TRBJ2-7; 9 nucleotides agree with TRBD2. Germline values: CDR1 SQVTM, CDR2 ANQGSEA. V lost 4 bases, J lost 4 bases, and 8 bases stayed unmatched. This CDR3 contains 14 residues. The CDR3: CSVAASGGMYEQYF. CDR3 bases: TGCAGCGTTGCCGCGAGCGGGGGGATGTACGAGCAGTACTTC.

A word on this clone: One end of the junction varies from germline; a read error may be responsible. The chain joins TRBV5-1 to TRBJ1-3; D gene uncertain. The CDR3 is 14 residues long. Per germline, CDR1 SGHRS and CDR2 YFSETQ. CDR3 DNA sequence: TGCGCCAGCACCTTGAGACTGAGAAGAAACACCATATATTTT. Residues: CASTLRLRRNTIYF.

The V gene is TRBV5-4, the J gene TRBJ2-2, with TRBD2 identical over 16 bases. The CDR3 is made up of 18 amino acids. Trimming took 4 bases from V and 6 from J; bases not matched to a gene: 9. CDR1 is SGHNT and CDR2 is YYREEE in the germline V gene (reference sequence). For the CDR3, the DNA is TGTGCCAGCAGCATAGGGACTAGCGGGAGGGCCGGATCCGGGGAGCTGTTTTTT. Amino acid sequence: CASSIGTSGRAGSGELFF.

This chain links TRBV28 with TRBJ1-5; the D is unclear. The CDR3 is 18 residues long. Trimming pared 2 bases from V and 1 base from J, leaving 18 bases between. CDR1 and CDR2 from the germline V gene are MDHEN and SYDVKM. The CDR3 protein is CASSLGQPRTSSNQPQHF. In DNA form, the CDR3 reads TGTGCCAGCAGTTTAGGGCAGCCCAGAACTTCAAGCAATCAGCCCCAGCATTTT.

CDR3 region: CASSFRGTGEGGTQYF. The DNA of the CDR3 is TGTGCCAGCAGCTTTCGCGGCACGGGGGAGGGGGGGACCCAGTACTTC. The rearrangement uses TRBV11-2 and TRBJ2-5; D perhaps matches TRBD2 (7 bases). This CDR3 has 16 residues. The V and J ends lost 3 bases and 7 bases respectively, with 21 bases between them. The V gene's germline CDR1 is SGHAT and CDR2 FQNNGV.

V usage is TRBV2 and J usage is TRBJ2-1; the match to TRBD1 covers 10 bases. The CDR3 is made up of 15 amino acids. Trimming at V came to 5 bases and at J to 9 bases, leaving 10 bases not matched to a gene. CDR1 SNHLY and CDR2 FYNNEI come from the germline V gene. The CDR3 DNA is TGTGCCAGCAGTCCCGACAGGGGGCGAGGTCCTGAGCAGTTCTTC. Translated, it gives CASSPDRGRGPEQFF.